The clone carrying this T cell receptor (beta chain) was seen repeatedly, ten times or more. This sample was included in a study of T-cell reconstitution after alpha-beta-depleted transplantation in children. CDR3 length: 12 amino acids. Germline loops: CDR1 SGHDT, CDR2 YYEEEE. Trimming took off 5 bases at V and 3 bases at J, with 9 bases between the two ends. The authors prepared the TCRbeta library with unique molecular identifiers. Via MiXCR, TCRdb re-called the PCR reads, giving one row per CDR3 protein. The sample shows 150,000 to 200,000 distinct CDR3 sequences, about 6.8% of them seen only once.

The clonotype was recovered from a human donor who donated a stem cell graft to a child with Wiskott-Aldrich syndrome. This sample comprised PBMCs from the stem cell graft donor, obtained from the stem cell graft. This chain joins TRBV5-6 and TRBJ2-7; tentatively, D is TRBD1 (5 bases). DNA of the CDR3: TGTGCCAGCAGTCACGACAGCTACGAGCAGTACTTC. Its translation: CASSHDSYEQYF.